A single TCR beta chain is shown here with its context. Assay used: immunoSEQ multiplex PCR; TCRdb lists only in-frame clones, some missing. The sample carries about 22,000 clones, roughly 89% recorded once. This entry is derived from a study of T cell changes during pregnancy in multiple sclerosis. The CDR3 runs to 12 residues. CDR1 is SGHDN and CDR2 is FVKESK in the germline V gene. Source: CD4+ T cells from peripheral blood mononuclear cells, taken in the third trimester of pregnancy. The J gene is TRBJ2-5, the V gene TRBV14; the D is unclear. The DNA matches TRBJ2-7 better at its end, which makes the J call doubtful. The clonotype originates from a female donor in good health, enrolled as a control in a pregnancy study. The chain's CDR3 is CASSRNSYEQYF. The CDR3 DNA reads as TGTGCCAGCAGCCGAAACTCCTACGAGCAGTACTTC.